Listed below are T cell receptor beta chains from one sample, sequenced in a study of CD8+ T cells in alopecia areata. Sequencing was performed with immunoSEQ multiplex PCR; in TCRdb, only in-frame clones are kept and a portion is missing. The sample shows some 51,000 clones, about 96% of them seen only once. The material was CD8+ T cells sorted from blood, obtained at week 0. All receptors come from a human donor with alopecia areata. CDR3s include the opening cysteine and the closing phenylalanine or tryptophan. D genes are given only for firm matches. Clone sizes are given selectively: once, few, many, or a class where the clone is expanded.

TRBV9	NA	TRBJ1-1	NA	TGTGCCAGCAGCGTAGAGGGGGTCGGCACTGAAGCTTTCTTT	CASSVEGVGTEAFF
TRBV28	NA	TRBJ1-5	NA	TGTGCCAGCAGTTTTCCGACTGGGGGCATTCAATTGAATCAGCCCCAGCATTTT	CASSFPTGGIQLNQPQHF
TRBV6-5	NA	TRBJ2-2	NA	TGTGCCAGCAGTTACGGGGCAGCCGGGGAGCTGTTTTTT	CASSYGAAGELFF
TRBV7-9	NA	TRBJ2-7	TRBD1	TGTGCCAGCAGCTCGGGACAGCGCCCCTACGAGCAGTACTTC	CASSSGQRPYEQYF
TRBV21-1	NA	TRBJ1-2	NA	TGTGCCAGCAGCAAATTCGGACCGGGTCGGTCCGCGACCTACTATGGCTACACCTTC	CASSKFGPGRSATYYGYTF
TRBV6-5	NA	TRBJ2-3	NA	TGTGCCAGCAGTTCGACAGATACGCAGTATTTT	CASSSTDTQYF
TRBV7-7	NA	TRBJ2-1	TRBD1	TGTGCTAGCAGCTTAGGAGACAGGGCGGTCTACAATGAGCAGTTCTTC	CASSLGDRAVYNEQFF
TRBV27	NA	TRBJ2-7	TRBD1	TGTGCCAGCAGCCTGGACAGGCAGGCGCCCGAGCAGTACTTC	CASSLDRQAPEQYF
TRBV9	NA	TRBJ2-5	NA	TGTGCCAGCAGCGTAGGTTGGGGGGGCGATGAGACCCAGTACTTC	CASSVGWGGDETQYF
TRBV6-5	NA	TRBJ2-1	NA	TGTGCCAGTTCGAAGGGGGGGCTATACAATGAGCAGTTCTTC	CASSKGGLYNEQFF
TRBV9	NA	TRBJ2-3	NA	TGTGCCAGCAGCCCGAGGTCACTAGATTGGTCGGGAGATACGCAGTATTTT	CASSPRSLDWSGDTQYF
TRBV7-2	NA	TRBJ2-7	TRBD1	TGTGCCAGCAGCTTATCTACAGGGGGAACCTACGAGCAGTACTTC	CASSLSTGGTYEQYF
TRBV5-4	NA	TRBJ1-2	NA	TGTGCCAGCAGCTTGACTGGGAGCGGCTATGGCTACACCTTC	CASSLTGSGYGYTF
TRBV12-5	NA	TRBJ2-5	NA	TGTGCTAGTAGCGGCGATGGGTACCAAGAGACCCAGTACTTC	CASSGDGYQETQYF
TRBV6-1	NA	TRBJ2-2	NA	TGTGCCAGCAGTGAAGACAGGGTGAGCACCGGGGAGCTGTTTTTT	CASSEDRVSTGELFF
TRBV19	NA	TRBJ2-3	TRBD2	TGTGCCAGTAGTAGAACTAGCGGGGGGTTCGATACGCAGTATTTT	CASSRTSGGFDTQYF
TRBV29-1	NA	TRBJ2-2	NA	TGCAGCGCCAGGGCGAGGAGAGTAGGGCTGTTTTTT	CSARARRVGLFF
TRBV5-1	NA	TRBJ2-7	NA	TGCGCCAGCAGCTTTGAGGGGTCAAGCTACGAGCAGTACTTC	CASSFEGSSYEQYF
TRBV6-5	NA	TRBJ2-2	NA	TGTGCCAGCAGTTACCCTGACTATACCGGGGAGCTGTTTTTT	CASSYPDYTGELFF
TRBV4-1	NA	TRBJ1-1	NA	TGCGCCAGCAGCCCCCGAGGGGGAGGCTACAGGACTGAAGCTTTCTTT	CASSPRGGGYRTEAFF
TRBV7-9	NA	TRBJ1-6	NA	TGTGCCAGCAGCCCCGGGACTAGCGGTTCACCCCTCCACTTT	CASSPGTSGSPLHF
TRBV4-1	once	TRBJ2-3	NA	TGCGCCAGCAGCCAAGAGCCAGGGGTGAGAGATACGCAGTATTTT	CASSQEPGVRDTQYF
TRBV13	NA	TRBJ2-1	NA	TGTGCCAGCAGCCCCACCGGGGAGCGGTCCTACAATGAGCAGTTCTTC	CASSPTGERSYNEQFF
TRBV29-1	NA	TRBJ2-3	NA	TGCAGCGTCCTCCGGGACTTTCGCGCAGATACGCAGTATTTT	CSVLRDFRADTQYF
TRBV7-6	NA	TRBJ2-1	TRBD2	TGTGCCAGCAGCTTAGCGTGGGCGGGGGGCCACCCAGAGCAGTTCTTC	CASSLAWAGGHPEQFF
TRBV6-1	once	TRBJ2-3	NA	TGTGCCAGCAGTGAAGGTGGACTAGATACGCAGTATTTT	CASSEGGLDTQYF
TRBV7-8	once	TRBJ2-5	TRBD1	TGTGCCAGCAGCCGTTTCGGACAGGGACAAGAGACCCAGTACTTC	CASSRFGQGQETQYF
TRBV7-9	few	TRBJ2-1	NA	TGTGCCAGCAGCCCCGCAAGTAGTGAGCAGTTCTTC	CASSPASSEQFF
TRBV7-6	NA	TRBJ1-5	NA	TGTGCCAGCGGCCCAGAGAAGGGTCAGCCCCAGCATTTT	CASGPEKGQPQHF
TRBV4-2	NA	TRBJ1-1	NA	TGTGCCAGCAGCCAAGGGGAGGGAATCACTGAAGCTTTCTTT	CASSQGEGITEAFF
TRBV4-3	NA	TRBJ2-7	NA	TGCGCCAGCAGCCAAGCTGCAGGAAGCTCCTACGAGCAGTACTTC	CASSQAAGSSYEQYF
TRBV4-1	NA	TRBJ2-5	TRBD1	TGCGCCAGCAGCCTGCAGATAGGAGCGACAGGGGGTCAAGAGACCCAGTACTTC	CASSLQIGATGGQETQYF
TRBV11-3	once	TRBJ2-1	TRBD1	TGTGCCAGCAGCAAAAAGAGATCACAGGGGGTAAGCAATGAGCAGTTCTTC	CASSKKRSQGVSNEQFF
TRBV15	NA	TRBJ1-2	TRBD1	TGTGCCACCAGCAGGGACAGGTCTAACTATGGCTACACCTTC	CATSRDRSNYGYTF
TRBV19	NA	TRBJ2-1	TRBD1	TGTGCCAGTAGTATAAAGACAGGGTCGTACAATGAGCAGTTCTTC	CASSIKTGSYNEQFF
TRBV7-8	NA	TRBJ2-3	NA	TGTGCCAGCAGCGGCACAGGACTAAGCACAGATACGCAGTATTTT	CASSGTGLSTDTQYF
TRBV27	NA	TRBJ2-7	NA	TGTGCCAGCAGCACAGGGTACGAGCAGTACTTC	CASSTGYEQYF
TRBV5-1	NA	TRBJ2-1	TRBD1	TGCGCCAGCAGCTTCCCGGGACAGGGGGCTTGGAATGAGCAGTTCTTC	CASSFPGQGAWNEQFF
TRBV27	NA	TRBJ2-7	NA	TGTGCCAGCAGTTTAGCAGCTTTAAGCTCCTACGAGCAGTACTTC	CASSLAALSSYEQYF
TRBV7-9	NA	TRBJ2-1	TRBD2	TGTGCCAGCAGCCCCAGCGGGGGCCTTTACAATGAGCAGTTCTTC	CASSPSGGLYNEQFF
TRBV7-6	NA	TRBJ2-2	TRBD2	TGTGCCAGCAGCTTTGTTCCGGGAGGAAACACCGGGGAGCTGTTTTTT	CASSFVPGGNTGELFF
TRBV27	NA	TRBJ2-5	NA	TGTGCCAGCAGTTCTACCTCCGGGGGGCCAATCAAAGAGACCCAGTACTTC	CASSSTSGGPIKETQYF
TRBV21-1	NA	TRBJ1-2	NA	TGTGCCAGCAGCAAAGCGCTTTACAGGGGAAGCTATGGCTACACCTTC	CASSKALYRGSYGYTF
TRBV5-1	NA	TRBJ2-1	TRBD2	TGCGCCAGCAGCTTGTTTGCGGGAGGGGACTACAATGAGCAGTTCTTC	CASSLFAGGDYNEQFF
TRBV19	NA	TRBJ2-2	NA	TGTGCCAGTAGTAACCGGGAAACCGGGGAGCTGTTTTTT	CASSNRETGELFF
TRBV7-9	NA	TRBJ1-2	NA	TGTGCCAGCAGCTTAGGGGCAGGGAGCTACACCTTC	CASSLGAGSYTF
TRBV4-1	NA	TRBJ2-3	NA	TGCGCCAGCAGCCAAGAGGAGGGGCCCTACCTCCATACGCAGTATTTT	CASSQEEGPYLHTQYF
TRBV30	NA	TRBJ2-7	TRBD1	TGTGCCTGGGGGGACAGCTACGAGCAGTACTTC	CAWGDSYEQYF
TRBV25-1	NA	TRBJ2-1	TRBD2	TGTGCCAGCAGTGAGCCCCTGTTAGCGGGGGGGAACAATGAGCAGTTCTTC	CASSEPLLAGGNNEQFF
TRBV19	NA	TRBJ2-7	TRBD1	TGTGCCAGTAGCATCGGACAGGGGGCCTACGAGCAGTACTTC	CASSIGQGAYEQYF
TRBV29-1	NA	TRBJ2-5	TRBD2	TGCAGCGTAGAGAGTCTAGCGGGGGATGAGACCCAGTACTTC	CSVESLAGDETQYF
TRBV11-2	NA	TRBJ2-1	TRBD2	TGTGCCAGCAGCCGAACTAGCGGGGGCTCCTACAATGAGCAGTTCTTC	CASSRTSGGSYNEQFF
TRBV4-2	NA	TRBJ1-1	NA	TGTGCCAGCAGCCAAGCCGGGGGTGAAGCTTTCTTT	CASSQAGGEAFF
TRBV7-3	NA	TRBJ2-1	TRBD2	TGTGCCAGCAGCCCCTCGTCGTCTAGCGGGGGATTCTCCTACAATGAGCAGTTCTTC	CASSPSSSSGGFSYNEQFF
TRBV6-5	NA	TRBJ1-6	TRBD1	TGTGCCAGCAGTTACGGGACAGGAAATTCACCCCTCCACTTT	CASSYGTGNSPLHF
TRBV2	NA	TRBJ2-5	NA	TGTGCCAGCAGTGATCCCCTGTACCAAGAGACCCAGTACTTC	CASSDPLYQETQYF
TRBV7-2	NA	TRBJ2-1	TRBD2	TGTGCCAGCAGCGCCCCCGGGACTAGCCAGTACAATGAGCAGTTCTTC	CASSAPGTSQYNEQFF